These T cell receptor beta chains were read from a single sample in a study of blood T cell repertoires in COVID-19. The repertoire was sequenced with immunoSEQ multiplex PCR; TCRdb's copy has only in-frame clones and lacks some. Of about 14,000 clones detected, 80% to 90% appear once; the ten largest clones hold about 15%. Sample: peripheral blood. The receptors shown here come from a man aged 50-60 years with active COVID-19. CDR3s include the opening cysteine and the closing phenylalanine or tryptophan. A D gene is named only where the DNA matches it firmly. Only some rows state a clone size, as once, few, many or a class for expanded clones.

clone_size,d_call,j_call,v_call,cdr3_nt,cdr3_aa
few,TRBD1,TRBJ1-3,TRBV9,TGTGCCAGCAACTCACAGGGGATTGCTGGAAACACCATATATTTT,CASNSQGIAGNTIYF
.,.,TRBJ2-7,TRBV18,TGTGCCAGCTCACCACCGTTTTCAGGTCCCTTGGAGCAGTACTTC,CASSPPFSGPLEQYF
.,TRBD2,TRBJ2-1,TRBV27,TGTGCCAGCAGTTCCAGCGGGAGGACCTACAATGAGCAGTTCTTC,CASSSSGRTYNEQFF
.,TRBD1,TRBJ1-1,TRBV6-2/TRBV6-3,TGTGCCAGCAGTTACTCGACAGGGACGGCTTTCTTT,CASSYSTGTAFF
.,TRBD1,TRBJ1-2,TRBV6-5,TGTGCCAGCAGACGTCCGGGACAGGGCCTCTATGGCTACACCTTC,CASRRPGQGLYGYTF
.,TRBD2,TRBJ2-7,TRBV9,TGTGCCAGCAGCGTAGGTCTAGCGGGCTACGAGCAGTACTTC,CASSVGLAGYEQYF
.,.,TRBJ2-2,TRBV27,TGTGCCAGCAGTCCGATCCGGGACAAGAACACCGGGGAGCTGTTTTTT,CASSPIRDKNTGELFF
.,.,TRBJ2-2,TRBV11-2,TGTGCCAGCAGCTTAGCCGGAGCGAACACCGGGGAGCTGTTTTTT,CASSLAGANTGELFF
.,TRBD1,TRBJ2-7,TRBV9,TGTGCCAGCAGCGCGGGACAGGTCTCCTACGAGCAGTACTTC,CASSAGQVSYEQYF
.,TRBD2,TRBJ2-7,TRBV5-5,TGTGCCAGCAGCTCTTCCCGGGGGGTGAACTACGAGCAGTACTTC,CASSSSRGVNYEQYF
once,.,TRBJ1-2,TRBV7-8,TGTGCCAGCAGCTTAGCGTATTTGAGTAACTATGGCTACACCTTC,CASSLAYLSNYGYTF
.,TRBD2,TRBJ2-1,TRBV19,TGTGCCAGTAGTATCTTGGGGGGGGACGTTTACAATGAGCAGTTCTTC,CASSILGGDVYNEQFF
.,TRBD1,TRBJ1-2,TRBV13,TGTGCCAGCAGCCGAGGACAGGGTTTGGGCTACACCTTC,CASSRGQGLGYTF
.,TRBD1,TRBJ1-2,TRBV3-1/TRBV3-2,TGTGCCAGCAGCCAAGTAGGGGGCGACGGCTACACCTTC,CASSQVGGDGYTF
.,TRBD2,TRBJ2-5,TRBV10-1,TGCGCCAGCAGTGAAAAACGACTAGCGGGAACCGGCCACGAGACCCAGTACTTC,CASSEKRLAGTGHETQYF
.,.,TRBJ1-2,TRBV3-1/TRBV3-2,TGTGCCAGCAGCCCCATTGGGCGGGCCTCCTATGGCTACACCTTC,CASSPIGRASYGYTF
.,TRBD1,TRBJ1-4,TRBV14,TGTGCCAGCAGTCCAAGACAACCGGGACAGGGGATTGAACTGTTTTTT,CASSPRQPGQGIELFF
.,.,TRBJ1-2,TRBV6-2/TRBV6-3,TGTGCCAGCAGTTCAGACAGGAATACTAACTATGGCTACACCTTC,CASSSDRNTNYGYTF
few,TRBD1,TRBJ2-7,TRBV4-1,TGCGCCAGCAGCCAAGGATGGGACAGGGCTTATCAGCAGTACTTC,CASSQGWDRAYQQYF
.,.,TRBJ1-1,TRBV30,TGTGCCTGGAGTGTGACAGCTAACACTGAAGCTTTCTTT,CAWSVTANTEAFF
.,TRBD1,TRBJ1-1,TRBV4-1,TGCGCCAGCAGCCCAAGAGTCGGGGACAGGACGGGGACTGAAGCTTTCTTT,CASSPRVGDRTGTEAFF
once,.,TRBJ2-7,TRBV6-2/TRBV6-3,TGTGCCAGCAGTTACGGGGACTTCTACGAGCAGTACTTC,CASSYGDFYEQYF
.,TRBD1,TRBJ1-2,TRBV28,TGTGCCAGCAGTTTACCCGGACAGGACTATGGCTACACCTTC,CASSLPGQDYGYTF
.,.,TRBJ1-2,TRBV7-2,TGTGCCAGCAGCTTTTGGGACACCCAAGGGGACTATGGCTACACCTTC,CASSFWDTQGDYGYTF
.,TRBD1,TRBJ1-1,TRBV19,TGTGCCAGTAGTGCGGACAGGGTGACCACTGAAGCTTTCTTT,CASSADRVTTEAFF
once,TRBD2,TRBJ2-1,TRBV7-8,TGTGCCAGCAGCTTAGAGGTAGCGGGAAAGGGTGAGCAGTTCTTC,CASSLEVAGKGEQFF